This T cell receptor (beta chain) was obtained from a study of tumor-infiltrating lymphocytes in primary liver carcinoma. Study as a whole: Those sampled were patients whose primary liver carcinoma was treated by surgical resection. Roughly 3.65 to 7.13 million productive TCRbeta reads came from each sample, comparable across tissue types. Findings and limits, study-wide: Because the samples were bulk unsorted, the study did not compare CD4+ and CD8+ repertoires.

TCR beta cDNA was made from approximately 500 ng total RNA with a constant-region primer. Three nested multiplex PCR rounds, a slightly modified ARM-PCR, produced the libraries for TCR beta. Investigators reported that the first two PCR rounds, at 10 to 11 cycles each, used TRBV1-TRBV30 forward primers with a C-beta reverse primer. TCRdb reanalysed the multiplex PCR reads using MiXCR and keeps one entry per CDR3 protein. The sample yields 310,000 or so distinct CDR3 sequences, 50% to 75% seen once. Alongside blood RNA obtained from unsorted whole blood, germline DNA was also extracted. CDR1 and CDR2 from the germline V gene are SQVTM and ANQGSEA. CDR3 length equals 12 residues. Comment on this clonotype: Its specificity is not known. A much larger clone is a single base away; this may be a read error.

V gene TRBV29-1 combines with J gene TRBJ2-7; D not certain. The specimen was peripheral blood. The clonotype originates from a woman aged 30 to 39 with primary liver carcinoma and hepatitis B virus infection. The CDR3 nucleotides read TGCAGCGATGAAGTGGTGGCCTACGAGCAGTACTTC. Protein product: CSDEVVAYEQYF.